Sequencing of this T cell receptor beta chain was carried out in a study of T-cell reconstitution after alpha-beta-depleted transplantation in children. Whole-study findings and limits: The study reportedly traced alpha-beta T cells about two months after transplant to several hundred expanded graft clones. Once a year had passed after transplant, T-cell counts and diversity came mostly from newly produced T cells. Some patients' high day-60 TCRbeta diversity was attributed to recipient cells surviving conditioning.

For this clonotype: Its antigen remains unknown.

The TCRbeta library was prepared with unique molecular identifiers. TCRdb re-called the PCR reads through MiXCR, storing one row per CDR3 protein. The table lists nearly 200,000 distinct CDR3 sequences, roughly 6.5% of them singletons. The CDR3 totals 15 residues. V lost 3 bases and J lost 4, with 14 bases in between. Germline values: CDR1 SNHLY, CDR2 FYNNEI. The TCR was taken from a girl under two years old with combined immunodeficiency, due to receive a stem cell transplant. Here the sequenced sample was PBMCs, taken before TCRalphabeta/CD19-depleted stem cell transplant. The rearrangement uses TRBV2 and TRBJ2-3, with a weak D call TRBD2 (5 bases). The CDR3 sequence: CASSEVASFADTQYF. CDR3 sequence (DNA): TGTGCCAGCAGTGAGGTGGCTAGCTTCGCAGATACGCAGTATTTT. The full variable domain, rest sourced from reference TRBV2 and TRBJ2-3, is EPEVTQTPSHQVTQMGQEVILRCVPISNHLYFYWYRQILGQKVEFLVSFYNNEISEKSEIFDDQFSVERPDGSNFTLKIRSTKLEDSAMYFCASSEVASFADTQYFGPGTRLTVL.